These 17 T cell receptor beta chains originate from one sample sequenced in a study of cytomegalovirus exposure and HLA in healthy donors. PCR was performed using 60 Vbeta and 13 Jbeta primers. Assay: immunoSEQ multiplex PCR; the TCRdb copy retains only in-frame clones and omits some. The sample lists 90,000 to 110,000 clones, 78% occurring once. Sample: PBMCs. The origin of the receptors is a man in his thirties or forties in good health and CMV-seronegative.

V usage is TRBV11-3 and J usage is TRBJ2-1, with TRBD1 identical over 11 bases. This CDR3 spans 15 amino acids. The germline V gene has CDR1 SGHNT and CDR2 YENEEA. The J segment lost 6 bases and the V segment lost 4 bases, leaving 5 bases of the junction unmatched. The CDR3 here is CASSSRDRGTNEQFF. CDR3 sequence (DNA): TGTGCCAGCAGCTCCAGGGACAGGGGGACCAATGAGCAGTTCTTC.

The chain couples TRBV28 to TRBJ1-4; a possible D gene is TRBD1 (5 bases). Germline CDR1 MDHEN, CDR2 SYDVKM. The CDR3 runs to 15 residues. Deletions cut 4 bases from V and 5 bases from J, with 14 bases between. CDR3 protein: CASSSPRQPNEKLFF. CDR3 bases: TGTGCCAGCAGTTCCCCTAGACAGCCCAATGAAAAACTGTTTTTT.

This chain uses TRBV18 with TRBJ2-5, with 15 bases lining up with TRBD2. The CDR3 contains 17 residues. V dropped 1 base and J dropped 3; count of bases not matched to a gene: 3. CDR1 is KGHSH, CDR2 LQKENI, per germline. The DNA for the CDR3 is TGTGCCAGCTCACCACTCCGGACTAGCGGGGGGGAAGAGACCCAGTACTTC. Its translation: CASSPLRTSGGEETQYF.

This rearrangement joins TRBV10-3 to TRBJ1-5, with 10 bases identical to TRBD1. CDR1 is ENHRY and CDR2 is SYGVKD in the germline V gene. J gave up 12 bases and V 6 bases, and 11 bases lay outside the gene matches. The CDR3 is 14 amino acids. The CDR3 DNA is TGTGCCATCAGGGACCCGGACAGGGGGGGCTTCCAGCATTTT. It specifies CAIRDPDRGGFQHF.

The rearrangement joins TRBV4-3 to TRBJ1-2, with TRBD1 as a possible D gene (5 bases). CDR1 is LGHNA and CDR2 is YSLEER in the germline V gene. The V gene lost 0 bases and the J gene lost 6 bases, with 14 bases spanning the gap. This CDR3 comprises 15 residues. This CDR3 is CASSQDIGREDGYTF. The CDR3 region has the DNA TGCGCCAGCAGCCAAGATATCGGCAGGGAGGATGGCTACACCTTC.

This clone was picked up one time. This sequence joins TRBV4-1 and TRBJ2-1; 7 nucleotides match TRBD2. The ends lost 0 bases at V and 1 base at J; junction bases unmatched: 12. The CDR3 runs 19 residues. Germline V CDR1 and CDR2: MGHRA, YSYEKL. CDR3 region: CASSQELYRRGSSYNEQFF. In DNA form, the CDR3 reads TGCGCCAGCAGCCAAGAATTGTACCGGCGCGGGAGTTCCTACAATGAGCAGTTCTTC.

The rearrangement uses TRBV11-2 and TRBJ2-7, with 8 bases aligning to TRBD2. From germline, CDR1 is SGHAT and CDR2 FQNNGV. The CDR3 loop spans 14 amino acids. V shed 1 base, J shed 4 bases, and the junction held 3 bases outside the gene matches. The CDR3 loop reads CASSLAGGPYEQYF. The CDR3 DNA sequence: TGTGCCAGCAGCTTAGCGGGAGGGCCGTACGAGCAGTACTTC.

The chain joins TRBV7-6 to TRBJ1-1; 10 nucleotides align to TRBD1. The J segment lost 1 base and the V segment lost 5 bases, leaving 1 base of the junction unmatched. The germline V gene has CDR1 SGHVS and CDR2 FNYEAQ. This CDR3 region has 14 residues. CDR3: CASSGDRGNTEAFF. The CDR3 DNA sequence: TGTGCCAGCAGCGGGGACAGGGGGAACACTGAAGCTTTCTTT. Using reference TRBV7-6 and TRBJ1-1 for the parts outside the CDR3, the full variable domain is GAGVSQSPRYKVTKRGQDVALRCDPISGHVSLYWYRQALGQGPEFLTYFNYEAQQDKSGLPNDRFSAERPEGSISTLTIQRTEQRDSAMYRCASSGDRGNTEAFFGQGTRLTVV.

This clone was recorded a few times. This rearrangement joins TRBV5-6 to TRBJ1-1; 7 bases line up with TRBD1. CDR3 length: 12 amino acids. V gave up 1 base and J gave up 11 bases; unmatched junction bases: 5. CDR1 SGHDT and CDR2 YYEEEE come from the germline V gene. In DNA form, the CDR3 reads TGTGCCAGCAGCTTGTTACAGGGGTTGGCTTTCTTT. As protein: CASSLLQGLAFF.

This chain links TRBV6-5 with TRBJ1-1; TRBD1 might be the D (5 bases). Trimming cost V 0 bases and J 1 base, with 12 bases left between them. Germline loops: CDR1 MNHEY, CDR2 SVGAGI. The CDR3 runs 16 residues. CDR3 bases: TGTGCCAGCAGTTACTCGAAGACAGTAACGAACACTGAAGCTTTCTTT. It yields the protein CASSYSKTVTNTEAFF.

The chain combines TRBV10-3 with TRBJ1-2; D unclear. Germline CDR1 ENHRY, CDR2 SYGVKD. The CDR3 is 14 amino acids. V was pared by 3 bases and J by 8 bases, with 16 bases between. The CDR3 DNA sequence: TGTGCCATCAGTGACCAGACCGGAGGTCGAGGCTACACCTTC. Translating gives CAISDQTGGRGYTF.

This clone was seen a few times. This sequence joins TRBV18 and TRBJ1-1; 8 bases are a match to TRBD1. This CDR3 contains 13 residues. Trimming cost V 3 bases and J 6 bases; bases outside gene matches: 3. CDR1 and CDR2 (germline): KGHSH, LQKENI. The CDR3 sequence: CASSPQGAAEAFF. In DNA form, the CDR3 reads TGTGCCAGCTCACCCCAGGGGGCCGCTGAAGCTTTCTTT.

This clone was observed a few times. The chain uses TRBV5-4 and TRBJ1-2; D is undetermined. Germline V CDR1 and CDR2: SGHNT, YYREEE (reference sequence). V was trimmed by 7 bases and J by 0 bases, leaving 13 bases between them. CDR3 length: 14 residues. In DNA form, the CDR3 reads TGTGCCAGCTCAACAGTAGAAACTAACTATGGCTACACCTTC. This gives the protein CASSTVETNYGYTF.

This chain uses TRBV7-2 with TRBJ1-5, with 9 bases fitting TRBD1. The CDR3 sequence is 15 residues long. The V and J ends lost 6 bases and 6 bases, in that order; junction bases with no gene match: 9. Germline V gene lookup returns CDR1 SGHTA and CDR2 FQGNSA. CDR3 amino acids: CASRRTGDVSQPQHF. The CDR3 DNA reads as TGTGCCAGCAGACGGACAGGGGATGTGAGTCAGCCCCAGCATTTT.

J is TRBJ2-1 and V is TRBV4-1, with 9 positions matching TRBD2. The CDR3 is made up of 16 amino acids. Per germline, CDR1 MGHRA and CDR2 YSYEKL. V trimming: 4 bases; J trimming: 8 bases; junction bases outside the gene matches: 12. For the CDR3, the DNA is TGCGCCAGCAGCCGAATGGGATCTAGCGGGAACGATGAGCAGTTCTTC. It is translated as CASSRMGSSGNDEQFF.

The V gene is TRBV2, the J gene TRBJ2-2; D remains ambiguous. Germline V gene data show CDR1 as SNHLY and CDR2 as FYNNEI. Trimming cost V 6 bases and J 4 bases, with 9 bases left between them. This CDR3 contains 13 residues. CDR3 protein: CASSAAGTGELFF. CDR3 DNA: TGTGCCAGCAGCGCCGCAGGCACCGGGGAGCTGTTTTTT.

The chain uses TRBV19 and TRBJ2-1; TRBD2 agrees at 9 bases. V was pared by 5 bases and J by 4 bases, with 6 bases of the junction left unmatched. The CDR3 extends over 15 amino acids. Germline loops: CDR1 LNHDA, CDR2 SQIVND (reference sequence). The CDR3 bases are TGTGCCAGTAGTTTGGGACTAGCAGGGTACAATGAGCAGTTCTTC. Amino acid sequence: CASSLGLAGYNEQFF. The full variable domain, rest sourced from reference TRBV19 and TRBJ2-1, is DGGITQSPKYLFRKEGQNVTLSCEQNLNHDAMYWYRQDPGQGLRLIYYSQIVNDFQKGDIAEGYSVSREKKESFPLTVTSAQKNPTAFYLCASSLGLAGYNEQFFGPGTRLTVL.